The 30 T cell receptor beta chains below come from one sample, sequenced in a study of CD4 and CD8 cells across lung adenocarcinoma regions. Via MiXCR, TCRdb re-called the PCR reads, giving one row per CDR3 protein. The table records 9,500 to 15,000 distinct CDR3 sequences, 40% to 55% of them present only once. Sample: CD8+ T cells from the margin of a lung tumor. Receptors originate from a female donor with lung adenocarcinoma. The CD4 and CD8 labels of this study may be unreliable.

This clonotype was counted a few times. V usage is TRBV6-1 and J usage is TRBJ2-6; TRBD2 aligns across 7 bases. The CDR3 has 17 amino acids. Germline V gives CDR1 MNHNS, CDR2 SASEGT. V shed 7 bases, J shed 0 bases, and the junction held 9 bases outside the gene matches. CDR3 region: CASTPGRGRSGANVLTF. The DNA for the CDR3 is TGTGCCAGCACCCCGGGGAGGGGTCGCTCTGGGGCCAACGTCCTGACTTTC.

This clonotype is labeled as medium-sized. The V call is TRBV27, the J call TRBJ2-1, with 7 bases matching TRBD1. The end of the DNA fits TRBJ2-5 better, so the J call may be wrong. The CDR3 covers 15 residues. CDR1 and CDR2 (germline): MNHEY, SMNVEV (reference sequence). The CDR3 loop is CASSSDRTGGETQYF. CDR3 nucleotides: TGTGCCAGCAGTTCGGACAGGACAGGAGGAGAGACCCAGTACTTC.

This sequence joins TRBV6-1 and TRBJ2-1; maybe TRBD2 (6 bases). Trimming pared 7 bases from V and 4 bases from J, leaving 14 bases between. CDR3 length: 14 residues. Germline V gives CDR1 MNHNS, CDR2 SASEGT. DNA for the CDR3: TGTGCCAGCACGAGGGACGGGACTTACAATGAGCAGTTCTTC. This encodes CASTRDGTYNEQFF.

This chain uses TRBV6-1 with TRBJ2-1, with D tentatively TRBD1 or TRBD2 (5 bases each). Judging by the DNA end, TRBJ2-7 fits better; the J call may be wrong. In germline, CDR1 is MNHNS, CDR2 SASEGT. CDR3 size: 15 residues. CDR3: CASGLSGASGNEQYF. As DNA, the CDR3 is TGTGCCAGCGGCCTCTCCGGGGCGAGCGGAAATGAGCAGTACTTC.

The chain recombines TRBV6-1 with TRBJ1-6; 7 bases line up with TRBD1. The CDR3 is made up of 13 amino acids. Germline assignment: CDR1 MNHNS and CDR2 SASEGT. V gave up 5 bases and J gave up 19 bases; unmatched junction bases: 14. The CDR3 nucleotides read TGTGCCAGCAGTACAGGGGACTCCTACGAGCAGCACTTT. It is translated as CASSTGDSYEQHF.

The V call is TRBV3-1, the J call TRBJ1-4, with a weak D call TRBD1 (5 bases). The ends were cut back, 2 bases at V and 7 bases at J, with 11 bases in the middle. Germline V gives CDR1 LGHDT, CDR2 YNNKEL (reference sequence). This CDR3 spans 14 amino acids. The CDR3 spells CASSQPGPLEKLFF. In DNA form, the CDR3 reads TGTGCCAGCAGCCAACCGGGACCGCTTGAAAAACTGTTTTTT.

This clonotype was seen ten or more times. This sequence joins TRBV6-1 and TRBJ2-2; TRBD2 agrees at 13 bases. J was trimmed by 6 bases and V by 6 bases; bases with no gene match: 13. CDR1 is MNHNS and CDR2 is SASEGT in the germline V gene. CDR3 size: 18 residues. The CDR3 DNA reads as TGTGCCAGCAGCCTATTGACTAGCGGGGGGCCCTATGCCGGGGAGCTGTTTTTT. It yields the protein CASSLLTSGGPYAGELFF.

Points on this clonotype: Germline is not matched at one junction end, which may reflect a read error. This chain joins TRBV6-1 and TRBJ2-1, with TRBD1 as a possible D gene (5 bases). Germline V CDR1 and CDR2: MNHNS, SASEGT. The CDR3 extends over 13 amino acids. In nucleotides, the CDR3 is TGTGCCAGCAGGTGGACAAGGAAAGATACGCAGTTTTTC. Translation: CASRWTRKDTQFF.

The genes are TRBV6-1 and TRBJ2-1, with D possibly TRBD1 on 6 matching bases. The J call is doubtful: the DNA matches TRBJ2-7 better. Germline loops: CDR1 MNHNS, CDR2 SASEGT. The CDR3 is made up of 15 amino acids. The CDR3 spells CASSEDLGAAVEQYF. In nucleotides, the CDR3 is TGTGCCAGCAGTGAAGACTTGGGGGCGGCCGTTGAGCAGTACTTC.

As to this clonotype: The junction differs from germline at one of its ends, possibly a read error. The CDR3 loop is CATKLAGDTDMQYF. The CDR3 DNA sequence: TGTGCCACCAAACTAGCGGGGGACACAGATATGCAGTACTTT. The V gene is TRBV10-3, the J gene TRBJ2-3, with 11 bases lining up with TRBD2. Looked up from germline, CDR1 is ENHRY and CDR2 is SYGVKD. The CDR3 loop spans 14 amino acids.

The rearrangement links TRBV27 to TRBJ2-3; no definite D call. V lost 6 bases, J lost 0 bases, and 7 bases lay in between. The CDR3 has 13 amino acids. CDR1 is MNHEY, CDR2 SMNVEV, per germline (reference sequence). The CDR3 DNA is TGTGCCAGCAGATCTGACAGCACAGATACGCAGTATTTT. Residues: CASRSDSTDTQYF.

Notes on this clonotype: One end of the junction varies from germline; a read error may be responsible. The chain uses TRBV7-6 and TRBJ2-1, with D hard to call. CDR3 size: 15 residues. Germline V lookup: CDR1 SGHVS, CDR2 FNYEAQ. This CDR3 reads CASGLQSNSINKQFF. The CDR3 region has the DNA TGTGCCAGCGGCTTGCAGAGTAACAGCATAAATAAGCAGTTTTTC.

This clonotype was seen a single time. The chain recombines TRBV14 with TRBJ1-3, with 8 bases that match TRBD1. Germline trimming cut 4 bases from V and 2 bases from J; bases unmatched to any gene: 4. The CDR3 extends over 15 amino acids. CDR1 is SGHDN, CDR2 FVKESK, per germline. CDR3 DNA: TGTGCCAGCAGCCCCGGGACAGGCGCTGGAAACACCATATATTTT. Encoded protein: CASSPGTGAGNTIYF. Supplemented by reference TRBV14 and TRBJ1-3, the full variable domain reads EAGVTQFPSHSVIEKGQTVTLRCDPISGHDNLYWYRRVMGKEIKFLLHFVKESKQDESGMPNNRFLAERTGGTYSTLKVQPAELEDSGVYFCASSPGTGAGNTIYFGEGSWLTVV.

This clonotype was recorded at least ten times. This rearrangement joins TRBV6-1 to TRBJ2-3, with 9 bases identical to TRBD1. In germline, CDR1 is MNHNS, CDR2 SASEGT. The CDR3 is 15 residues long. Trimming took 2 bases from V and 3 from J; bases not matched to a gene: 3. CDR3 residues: CASSEKDRGTDTQYF. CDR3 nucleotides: TGTGCCAGCAGTGAAAAAGACAGGGGGACAGATACGCAGTATTTT.

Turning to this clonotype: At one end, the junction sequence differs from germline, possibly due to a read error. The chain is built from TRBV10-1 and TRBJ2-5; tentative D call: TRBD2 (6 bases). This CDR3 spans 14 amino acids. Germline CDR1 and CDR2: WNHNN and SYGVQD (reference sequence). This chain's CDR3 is CAGSGGSDGETQYF. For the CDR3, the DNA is TGCGCGGGCAGTGGGGGGAGTGACGGGGAGACGCAGTACTTC.

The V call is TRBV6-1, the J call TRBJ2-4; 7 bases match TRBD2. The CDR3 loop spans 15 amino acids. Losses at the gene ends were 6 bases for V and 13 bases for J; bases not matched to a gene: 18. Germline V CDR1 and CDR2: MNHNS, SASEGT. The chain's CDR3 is CASSWGGEGKNTQYF. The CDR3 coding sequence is TGTGCCAGCAGCTGGGGGGGGGAAGGCAAAAATACGCAGTACTTC.

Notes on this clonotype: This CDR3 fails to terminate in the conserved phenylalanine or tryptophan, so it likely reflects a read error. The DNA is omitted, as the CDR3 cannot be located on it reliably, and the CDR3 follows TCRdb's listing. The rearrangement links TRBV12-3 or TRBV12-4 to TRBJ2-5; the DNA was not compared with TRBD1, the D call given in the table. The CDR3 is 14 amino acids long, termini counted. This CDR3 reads CASSSPTGPETQFL.

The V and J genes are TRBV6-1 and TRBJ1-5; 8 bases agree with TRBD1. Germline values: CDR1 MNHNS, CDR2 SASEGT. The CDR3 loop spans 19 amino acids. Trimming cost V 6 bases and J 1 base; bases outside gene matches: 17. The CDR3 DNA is TGTGCCAGCAGACGCCCAAGAGGCCCGACAGGGGCCAGCAATCAGCCCCAGCATTTT. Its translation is CASRRPRGPTGASNQPQHF.

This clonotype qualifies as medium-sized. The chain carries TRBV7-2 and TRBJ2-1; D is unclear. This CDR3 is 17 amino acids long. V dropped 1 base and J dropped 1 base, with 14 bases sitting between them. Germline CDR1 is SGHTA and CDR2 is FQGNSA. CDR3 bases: TGTGCCAGCAGCTTAGACCCTCCCTTTTCGTCCTACAATGAGCAGTTCTTC. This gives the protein CASSLDPPFSSYNEQFF. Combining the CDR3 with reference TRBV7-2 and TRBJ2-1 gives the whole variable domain GAGVSQSPSNKVTEKGKDVELRCDPISGHTALYWYRQSLGQGLEFLIYFQGNSAPDKSGLPSDRFSAERTGGSVSTLTIQRTQQEDSAVYLCASSLDPPFSSYNEQFFGPGTRLTVL.

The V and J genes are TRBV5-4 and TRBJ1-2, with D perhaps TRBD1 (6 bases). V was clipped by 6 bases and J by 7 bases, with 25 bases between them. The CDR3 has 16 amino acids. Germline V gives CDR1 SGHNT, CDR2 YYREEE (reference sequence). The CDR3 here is CASTLGGTGGEGGYTF. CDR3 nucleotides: TGTGCCAGCACCCTAGGGGGTACGGGGGGCGAAGGTGGCTACACCTTC.

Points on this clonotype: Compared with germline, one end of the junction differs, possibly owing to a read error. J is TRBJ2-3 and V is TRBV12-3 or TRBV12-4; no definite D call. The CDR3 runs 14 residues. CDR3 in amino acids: CARHGVGNTDTQYF. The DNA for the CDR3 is TGTGCGAGGCATGGGGTGGGCAACACAGATACGCAGTATTTC.

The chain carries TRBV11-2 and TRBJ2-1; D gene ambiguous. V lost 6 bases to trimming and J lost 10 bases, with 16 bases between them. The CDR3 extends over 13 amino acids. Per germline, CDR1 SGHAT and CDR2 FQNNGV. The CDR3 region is CASSYGPGREQFF. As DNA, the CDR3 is TGTGCCAGCAGTTACGGGCCGGGCCGGGAGCAGTTCTTC.

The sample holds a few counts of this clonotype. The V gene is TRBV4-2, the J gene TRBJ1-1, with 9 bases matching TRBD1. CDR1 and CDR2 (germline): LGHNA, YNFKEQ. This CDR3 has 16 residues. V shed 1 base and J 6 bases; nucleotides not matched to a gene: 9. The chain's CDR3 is CASSQATRDRDAEAFF. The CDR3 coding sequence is TGTGCCAGCAGCCAAGCAACCCGGGACAGGGACGCTGAAGCTTTCTTT.

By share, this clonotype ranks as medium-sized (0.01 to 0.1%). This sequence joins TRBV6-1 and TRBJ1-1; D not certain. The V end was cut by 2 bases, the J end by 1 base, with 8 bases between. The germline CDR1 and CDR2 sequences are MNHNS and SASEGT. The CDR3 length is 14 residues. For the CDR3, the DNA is TGTGCCAGCAGTGAAATTGGTAGGAACACTGAAGCTTTCTTT. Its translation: CASSEIGRNTEAFF.

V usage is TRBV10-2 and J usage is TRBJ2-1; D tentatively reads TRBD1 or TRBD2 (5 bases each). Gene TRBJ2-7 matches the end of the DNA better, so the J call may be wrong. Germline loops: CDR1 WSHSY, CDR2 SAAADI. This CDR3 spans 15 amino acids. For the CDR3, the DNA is TGCGCCAGCAGTGGGGGGAACACGTTGGGCTACGAGCAGTACTTC. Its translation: CASSGGNTLGYEQYF.

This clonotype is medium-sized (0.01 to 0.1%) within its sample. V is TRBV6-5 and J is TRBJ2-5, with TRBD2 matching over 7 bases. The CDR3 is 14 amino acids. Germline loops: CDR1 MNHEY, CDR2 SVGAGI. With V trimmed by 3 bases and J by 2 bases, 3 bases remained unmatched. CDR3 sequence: CASSYVRGQETQYF. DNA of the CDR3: TGTGCCAGCAGTTATGTGCGGGGGCAAGAGACCCAGTACTTC.

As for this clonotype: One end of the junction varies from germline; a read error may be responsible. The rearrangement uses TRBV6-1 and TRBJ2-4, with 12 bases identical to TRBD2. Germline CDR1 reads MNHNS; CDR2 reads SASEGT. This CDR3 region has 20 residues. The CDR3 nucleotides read TGTGCCAGCACGGTTTTCTCTGGGCTAGCGGGGGGGCGGGCCAAAGACATTCAGTATTTC. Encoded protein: CASTVFSGLAGGRAKDIQYF.

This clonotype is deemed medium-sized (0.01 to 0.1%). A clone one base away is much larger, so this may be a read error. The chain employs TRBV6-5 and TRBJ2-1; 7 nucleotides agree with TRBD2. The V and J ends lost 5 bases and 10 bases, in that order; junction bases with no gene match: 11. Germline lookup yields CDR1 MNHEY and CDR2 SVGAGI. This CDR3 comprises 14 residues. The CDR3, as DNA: TGTGCCAGCAGTCCCGGGACTAACCCCTACGAGCAGTTCTTC. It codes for CASSPGTNPYEQFF.

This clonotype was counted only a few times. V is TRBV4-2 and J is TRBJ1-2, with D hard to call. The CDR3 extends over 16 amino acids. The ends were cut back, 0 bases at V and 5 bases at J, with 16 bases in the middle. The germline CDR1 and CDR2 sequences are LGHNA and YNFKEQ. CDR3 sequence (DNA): TGTGCCAGCAGCCAAGAAGTTAGGACTGAGAAATATGGCTACACCTTC. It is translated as CASSQEVRTEKYGYTF.

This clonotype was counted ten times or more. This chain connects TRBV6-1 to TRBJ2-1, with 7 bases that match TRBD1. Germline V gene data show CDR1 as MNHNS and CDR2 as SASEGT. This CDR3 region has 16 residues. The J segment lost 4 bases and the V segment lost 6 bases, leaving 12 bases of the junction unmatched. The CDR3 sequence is CASSSGTASRYNEQFF. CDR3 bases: TGTGCCAGCAGCTCCGGGACAGCCTCGAGATACAATGAGCAGTTCTTC.